One and the same sample provided the 29 T cell receptor beta chains below, sequenced in a study of beta chain features in type 1 diabetes (dated by TCRdb to between 2018 and 2020). General findings and caveats noted by the study authors: A moderate but significant shortening of TCRB CDR3 length was observed in type 1 diabetes patients in all four CD4+ subsets.

No cognate antigen is known for these TCRs. The receptor library was made with the immunoSEQ multiplex PCR assay. The entire isolated RNA was reverse transcribed using the High Capacity cDNA Reverse Transcription Kit, and thus expressed TCRB transcripts were sequenced. This is the immuneACCESS table as TCRdb keeps it, with only in-frame sequences that have V and J called. A part of the clones is gone; compared with another copy, unresolved V genes explain less than half, and the rest is unexplained. This sample is represented by around 160,000 clones; approximately 8.8% of them were singletons. The top ten clonotypes cover 0.65% to 0.9% of the sample. The material sequenced was central memory CD4+ T cells from blood. The receptors stem from a woman in her thirties with type 1 diabetes.

In this sample, this clone turned up a few times. The chain recombines TRBV10-3 with TRBJ2-1; possible D gene TRBD2, 5 bases. Trimming removed 10 bases from V and 7 bases from J, with 23 bases in between. This CDR3 is 15 amino acids long. CDR1 is ENHRY and CDR2 is SYGVKD in the germline V gene. CDR3 nucleotide sequence: TGTGCCAGCCTACACCCCTCGTCCCCGGGGAATGAGCAGTTCTTC. It encodes CASLHPSSPGNEQFF.

The chain links TRBV11-2 to TRBJ2-5; TRBD2 matches at 14 bases. Germline V gives CDR1 SGHAT, CDR2 FQNNGV. The CDR3 is 16 residues long. The ends lost 5 bases at V and 7 bases at J; junction bases unmatched: 9. The CDR3 is CASSTRLAGGPGTQYF. The CDR3 DNA is TGTGCCAGCAGCACCCGACTAGCGGGAGGGCCCGGGACCCAGTACTTC.

This clone was picked up a small number of times. The rearrangement joins TRBV6-5 to TRBJ2-3; a weak D match, TRBD1 (6 bases). Germline V gene lookup returns CDR1 MNHEY and CDR2 SVGAGI. V was clipped by 10 bases and J by 3 bases, with 11 bases between them. The CDR3 has 12 residues. DNA of the CDR3: TGTGCCACGGGCCAGGGGACAGATACGCAGTATTTT. It encodes CATGQGTDTQYF.

This clone was observed a handful of times. The J gene is TRBJ1-1, the V gene TRBV6-5; no reliable D call. The CDR3 runs to 12 residues. Germline V CDR1 and CDR2: MNHEY, SVGAGI. Trimming shortened V by 8 bases and J by 11 bases, and 18 bases separated the two germline ends. The CDR3: CASGEELIVAFF. DNA of the CDR3: TGTGCCAGCGGTGAGGAGTTAATAGTGGCTTTCTTT.

V gene TRBV18 combines with J gene TRBJ2-7, with a weak D call TRBD2 (5 bases). The CDR3 length is 13 residues. Trimming removed 6 bases from V and 5 bases from J, with 14 bases in between. Germline assignment: CDR1 KGHSH and CDR2 LQKENI. The CDR3: CASSPTSNHEQYF. The CDR3, as DNA: TGTGCCAGCTCTCCAACTAGTAACCACGAGCAGTACTTC.

There are many counts of this clone. V usage is TRBV28 and J usage is TRBJ1-2, with D possibly TRBD1 on 5 matching bases. V was clipped by 2 bases and J by 4 bases, with 11 bases between them. This CDR3 is built from 14 residues. Germline CDR1 MDHEN, CDR2 SYDVKM. The CDR3 coding sequence is TGTGCCAGCAGTTTAGGAGCAGGGCCCTATGGCTACACCTTC. Amino acids: CASSLGAGPYGYTF.

J is TRBJ2-7 and V is TRBV28; possible D gene TRBD1, 5 bases. Germline V gene lookup returns CDR1 MDHEN and CDR2 SYDVKM. Deletions cut 7 bases from V and 0 bases from J, with 13 bases between. CDR3 length: 14 amino acids. The CDR3 reads CASTGRPVSYEQYF. CDR3 sequence (DNA): TGTGCCAGCACAGGGCGGCCCGTCTCCTACGAGCAGTACTTC.

The chain links TRBV30 to TRBJ2-3, with TRBD2 matching over 12 bases. Trimming cost V 8 bases and J 3 bases; bases outside gene matches: 9. The V gene's germline CDR1 is GTSNPN and CDR2 SVGIG (reference sequence). CDR3 length equals 15 residues. The CDR3 reads CASSKTSGSTDTQYF. CDR3 nucleotide sequence: TGTGCCAGCTCGAAGACTAGCGGGAGTACAGATACGCAGTATTTT.

The chain joins TRBV2 to TRBJ2-7; TRBD1 matches at 8 bases. CDR1 and CDR2 from the germline V gene are SNHLY and FYNNEI. The CDR3 covers 15 residues. The V and J ends lost 6 bases and 7 bases, in that order; junction bases with no gene match: 14. The DNA for the CDR3 is TGTGCCAGCAGGGATGGGACAGGTAGCCCCTCGGAGCAGTACTTC. Protein: CASRDGTGSPSEQYF.

The V call is TRBV7-2, the J call TRBJ2-5; no definite D call. Germline loops: CDR1 SGHTA, CDR2 FQGNSA. The CDR3 covers 14 residues. V was clipped by 2 bases and J by 2 bases, with 9 bases between them. CDR3 region: CASSLSRLQETQYF. The CDR3, as DNA: TGTGCCAGCAGCTTATCGCGGTTACAAGAGACCCAGTACTTC.

The chain couples TRBV7-3 to TRBJ2-7; 11 nucleotides line up with TRBD2. Per germline, CDR1 SGHTA and CDR2 FQGTGA. The V and J ends lost 1 base and 4 bases, in that order; junction bases with no gene match: 6. The length of the CDR3 is 16 residues. The CDR3 DNA follows: TGTGCCAGCAGCTTAAGGGGTGGACTAGCGGGTTACGAGCAGTACTTC. Translation: CASSLRGGLAGYEQYF.

The chain uses TRBV6-1 and TRBJ2-5; 7 bases agree with TRBD1. CDR3 length: 12 residues. The germline CDR1 and CDR2 sequences are MNHNS and SASEGT. V trimming: 8 bases; J trimming: 5 bases; junction bases outside the gene matches: 5. CDR3 DNA: TGTGCCAGCGAGGGGGCTGTTGAGACCCAGTACTTC. Translation gives CASEGAVETQYF.

The chain has TRBV29-1 and TRBJ1-1, with a possible D match to TRBD1 (6 bases). Trimming took 3 bases from V and 0 from J, leaving 20 bases between them. The CDR3 spans 17 residues. Germline V gene data show CDR1 as SQVTM and CDR2 as ANQGSEA. CDR3 residues: CSVDGTTQGPLNTEAFF. CDR3 sequence (DNA): TGCAGCGTTGATGGGACAACTCAAGGACCTTTGAACACTGAAGCTTTCTTT.

V is TRBV5-1 and J is TRBJ2-3; 12 bases map to TRBD2. Looked up from germline, CDR1 is SGHRS and CDR2 is YFSETQ. The length of the CDR3 is 16 residues. The ends lost 0 bases at V and 5 bases at J; junction bases unmatched: 4. The CDR3 spells CASSLGLAGAIDTQYF. For the CDR3, the DNA is TGCGCCAGCAGCTTGGGACTAGCGGGGGCTATAGATACGCAGTATTTT.

The chain combines TRBV5-1 with TRBJ2-7; 8 bases agree with TRBD2. Per the germline V gene, CDR1 is SGHRS and CDR2 is YFSETQ. V shed 2 bases and J 6 bases; nucleotides not matched to a gene: 7. The CDR3 is made up of 14 amino acids. The CDR3 region is CASSLSGTSIEQYF. The CDR3 DNA sequence: TGCGCCAGCAGCTTATCCGGGACTAGTATCGAGCAGTACTTC.

This clone has only a few counts. The genes are TRBV5-4 and TRBJ2-7, with D perhaps TRBD2 (5 bases). This CDR3 has 13 amino acids. Germline loops: CDR1 SGHNT, CDR2 YYREEE (reference sequence). Deletions cut 2 bases from V and 6 bases from J, with 12 bases between. CDR3 amino acids: CASSLTGSSEQYF. In nucleotides, the CDR3 is TGTGCCAGCAGCTTAACGGGATCAAGCGAGCAGTACTTC.

The table lists this clone with a few counts. Written as DNA, the CDR3 is TGTGCCTGGAGTTTCCTCAACTATGGCTACACCTTC. Translated: CAWSFLNYGYTF. The V gene is TRBV30, the J gene TRBJ1-2; D unresolved. The CDR3 is made up of 12 amino acids. V was shortened by 2 bases and J by 2 bases, with 6 bases between the two germline ends. The germline V gene has CDR1 GTSNPN and CDR2 SVGIG (reference sequence).

The chain recombines TRBV29-1 with TRBJ1-2; TRBD1 aligns across 9 bases. The CDR3 has 15 residues. With V trimmed by 2 bases and J by 4 bases, 8 bases remained unmatched. Germline CDR1 and CDR2: SQVTM and ANQGSEA. CDR3 nucleotide sequence: TGCAGCGTTGAAACCCTCGACAGGGGGGGCTATGGCTACACCTTC. This sequence encodes CSVETLDRGGYGYTF.

The chain recombines TRBV7-9 with TRBJ2-7; the D is unclear. Germline V gene sequence: CDR1 SEHNR, CDR2 FQNEAQ (reference sequence). This CDR3 region has 15 residues. Trimming removed 0 bases at V and 5 bases at J, with 14 bases between. DNA of the CDR3: TGTGCCAGCAGCTTAGCAAGTAGTTTCACCAACGAGCAGTACTTC. It yields the protein CASSLASSFTNEQYF.

The table lists this clone with a few counts. The chain links TRBV11-2 to TRBJ2-1; 7 bases line up with TRBD2. CDR1 is SGHAT, CDR2 FQNNGV, per germline. This CDR3 contains 14 residues. Germline trimming cut 3 bases from V and 9 bases from J; bases unmatched to any gene: 8. The CDR3 DNA is TGTGCCAGCAGCTTTTTAGGGCGGGAGCGTGAGCAGTTCTTC. This encodes CASSFLGREREQFF.

This rearrangement joins TRBV11-2 to TRBJ1-1, with D unresolved. Between the trimmed V and J ends, which lost 3 bases and 3 bases, there was a span of 8 bases. CDR1 is SGHAT, CDR2 FQNNGV, per germline. CDR3 length: 13 amino acids. The CDR3 spells CASSFGEDTEAFF. In DNA, the CDR3 is TGTGCCAGCAGCTTCGGCGAGGACACTGAAGCTTTCTTT.

The chain links TRBV2 to TRBJ2-3; 7 positions match TRBD1. V shed 10 bases, J shed 5 bases, and the junction held 12 bases outside the gene matches. From germline, CDR1 is SNHLY and CDR2 FYNNEI. The CDR3 loop spans 14 amino acids. CDR3 sequence reads: CATTPGQSGDTQYF. CDR3 nucleotides: TGTGCCACGACGCCGGGACAGTCGGGAGATACGCAGTATTTT.

This clone was detected a few times. V usage is TRBV5-4 and J usage is TRBJ1-2; D gene unclear. Germline V gene sequence: CDR1 SGHNT, CDR2 YYREEE (reference sequence). CDR3 length: 12 residues. V was clipped by 2 bases and J by 4 bases, with 6 bases between them. The CDR3 spells CASSLPSYGYTF. In DNA, the CDR3 is TGTGCCAGCAGCTTACCGAGCTATGGCTACACCTTC. Drawing the rest from reference TRBV5-4 and TRBJ1-2, the complete variable domain is ETGVTQSPTHLIKTRGQQVTLRCSSQSGHNTVSWYQQALGQGPQFIFQYYREEENGRGNFPPRFSGLQFPNYSSELNVNALELDDSALYLCASSLPSYGYTFGSGTRLTVV.

This clone was counted a few times. J is TRBJ1-2 and V is TRBV9, with D possibly being TRBD1 (6 bases). The germline V and J ends were trimmed by 5 bases and 0 bases, with 11 bases remaining between them. This CDR3 is 14 amino acids long. Germline V gives CDR1 SGDLS, CDR2 YYNGEE. Written as DNA, the CDR3 is TGTGCCAGCAGAGCGACAGGAGCTAACTATGGCTACACCTTC. The encoded protein is CASRATGANYGYTF.

This clone was picked up a small number of times. CDR3 DNA: TGCAGCGTCGAGGGAGGCTACACCTTC. As protein: CSVEGGYTF. The chain carries TRBV29-1 and TRBJ1-2; D call uncertain. Per the germline V gene, CDR1 is SQVTM and CDR2 is ANQGSEA. This CDR3 spans 9 amino acids. V was trimmed by 6 bases and J by 8 bases, leaving 7 bases between them.

This chain connects TRBV5-4 to TRBJ2-3; TRBD1 aligns across 7 bases. Unmatched junction bases numbered 10, after V lost 2 bases and J lost 4 bases. Germline CDR1 reads SGHNT; CDR2 reads YYREEE (reference sequence). The CDR3 loop spans 16 amino acids. The CDR3 here is CASSFKDRVGADTQYF. In DNA form, the CDR3 reads TGTGCCAGCAGCTTTAAAGACAGGGTTGGGGCAGATACGCAGTATTTT.

In its sample, this clone was seen once. The rearrangement uses TRBV30 and TRBJ2-1; D remains unclear. V dropped 0 bases and J dropped 3 bases, with 12 bases sitting between them. Germline V gene lookup returns CDR1 GTSNPN and CDR2 SVGIG (reference sequence). The CDR3 runs 15 residues. In nucleotides, the CDR3 is TGTGCCTGGAGTGTAAGGCGGAATAACTACAATGAGCAGTTCTTC. Translating it yields CAWSVRRNNYNEQFF.

The rearrangement joins TRBV2 to TRBJ1-2; TRBD1 matches at 10 bases. Germline CDR1 reads SNHLY; CDR2 reads FYNNEI. This CDR3 is 15 amino acids long. Losses at the gene ends were 6 bases for V and 2 bases for J; bases not matched to a gene: 6. The CDR3 coding sequence is TGTGCCAGCAGCAAAAGGACAGGGGGGAACTATGGCTACACCTTC. Translation: CASSKRTGGNYGYTF.

In DNA, the CDR3 is TGTGCCAGCAGTGAGTCGGGTGGCTACACCTTC. Translation: CASSESGGYTF. This chain uses TRBV2 with TRBJ1-2; D is unclear. Germline V gene lookup returns CDR1 SNHLY and CDR2 FYNNEI. V dropped 3 bases and J dropped 7 bases, with 6 bases sitting between them. The CDR3 is made up of 11 amino acids.